The clone carrying this TCR beta chain was counted ten times or more. TCRdb reanalyzed the PCR reads via MiXCR. Of tens of thousands of clones detected, about an eighth appear once; the ten largest clones hold around 10%. This CDR3 contains 20 residues. V lost 3 bases and J lost 6; bases outside the gene matches: 20. CDR1 SGDLS and CDR2 YYNGEE come from the germline V gene. The data derive from a study of metastatic and nonmetastatic thyroid tumors. No patient received treatment before thyroid surgery. The sequenced material came from tumor tissue. The chain links TRBV9 to TRBJ2-1, with TRBD2 matching over 11 bases. This clonotype originated in a female donor with papillary thyroid cancer or a benign thyroid nodule (not recorded which). Some clones in this sample may be carry-over from other donors' samples. CDR3: CASSDLQGPSGRNRRNEQFF. The CDR3 DNA follows: TGTGCCAGCAGCGACCTACAGGGTCCTAGCGGGAGGAATAGGCGCAATGAGCAGTTCTTC.